This T cell receptor (beta chain) was documented in a study of response to subunit inactivated influenza vaccine. V lost 0 bases and J lost 0, with 14 bases in between. In germline, CDR1 is DFQATT, CDR2 SNEGSKA (reference sequence). The CDR3 is 16 residues long. MiXCR, run by TCRdb on the RT-PCR reads, gives a single entry per CDR3 protein. This repertoire shows hundreds of thousands of distinct CDR3 sequences, approximately 14% found once; its top ten account for less than 8.5%. This sequence joins TRBV20-1 and TRBJ1-1; D unresolved. The receptor was derived from a man aged 50 or older who received an inactivated influenza vaccine. This specimen was PBMCs from blood, taken 14 to 15 days before vaccination. The CDR3 nucleotides are TGCAGTGCTAGAGATCGTCCTGGACGGATGAACACTGAAGCTTTCTTT. The encoded protein is CSARDRPGRMNTEAFF.